Listed below are T cell receptor beta chains from one sample, sequenced in a study of cytomegalovirus exposure and HLA in healthy donors. Clones were sequenced by immunoSEQ multiplex PCR, and TCRdb holds only the in-frame ones, with some missing. The table shows about 120,000 clones, with approximately 81% occurring only once. Sequenced sample: PBMCs. The source is a woman in her thirties in good health and CMV-seronegative. The CDR3 runs from the conserved cysteine through the conserved F or W. The D gene is left open where the match is weak. Some rows have no size entry. The others give once, few or many, or a class for an expanded clone.

clone size | D gene | J gene | V gene | CDR3 protein | CDR3 DNA
. | TRBD1 | TRBJ2-5 | TRBV25-1 | CATADREETQYF | TGTGCCACCGCGGACAGGGAAGAGACCCAGTACTTC
. | . | TRBJ1-4 | TRBV6-1 | CASSVGAWSEKLFF | TGTGCCAGCAGTGTTGGTGCCTGGAGTGAAAAACTGTTTTTT
. | . | TRBJ1-2 | TRBV19 | CASSIYREGYTF | TGTGCCAGTAGTATATATCGAGAGGGCTACACCTTC
. | . | TRBJ2-3 | TRBV11-2 | CASSFGGVDTQYF | TGTGCCAGCAGCTTCGGGGGAGTGGATACGCAGTATTTT
. | . | TRBJ2-7 | TRBV6-1 | CASRAGSVKYEQYF | TGTGCCAGCAGGGCGGGCAGCGTTAAATACGAGCAGTACTTC
few | . | TRBJ1-3 | TRBV6-6 | CASSPGGAGNTIYF | TGTGCCAGCAGTCCCGGGGGAGCGGGAAACACCATATATTTT
. | . | TRBJ2-7 | TRBV7-2 | CASSERTEQYF | TGTGCCAGCAGCGAGAGGACAGAGCAGTACTTC
. | TRBD1 | TRBJ2-7 | TRBV27 | CASSPGQGLYKQYF | TGTGCCAGCAGTCCAGGACAGGGTCTCTACAAGCAGTACTTC
. | . | TRBJ2-7 | TRBV18 | CASSPTGYEQYF | TGTGCCAGCTCACCGACTGGCTACGAGCAGTACTTC
. | TRBD1 | TRBJ1-2 | TRBV9 | CASSVGQGGNGYTF | TGTGCCAGCAGCGTAGGACAGGGGGGAAATGGCTACACCTTC
. | TRBD1 | TRBJ2-7 | TRBV18 | CASSFTGGAEQYF | TGTGCCAGCTCCTTCACAGGGGGCGCCGAGCAGTACTTC
. | TRBD1 | TRBJ2-3 | TRBV11-2 | CASSWDRSTDTQYF | TGTGCCAGCAGCTGGGACAGATCAACAGATACGCAGTATTTT
. | . | TRBJ1-3 | TRBV9 | CASSVGARGWSGNTIYF | TGTGCCAGCAGCGTAGGCGCCAGGGGCTGGTCTGGAAACACCATATATTTT
. | TRBD1 | TRBJ2-7 | TRBV15 | CATSTDRDLTFSSSYEQYF | TGTGCCACCAGCACCGACAGGGACCTTACCTTTTCAAGCTCCTACGAGCAGTACTTC
. | TRBD2 | TRBJ2-7 | TRBV19 | CASSPLAGSHSYEQYF | TGTGCCAGTAGTCCCCTAGCGGGGAGTCACTCCTACGAGCAGTACTTC
. | TRBD2 | TRBJ2-1 | TRBV29-1 | CSVRDYSYNEQFF | TGCAGCGTTAGGGACTATTCCTACAATGAGCAGTTCTTC
. | . | TRBJ1-5 | TRBV5-1 | CASSLLGDNQPQHF | TGCGCCAGCAGCTTGTTAGGGGACAATCAGCCCCAGCATTTT
once | . | TRBJ1-4 | TRBV6-5 | CASSYRGSVEEKLFF | TGTGCCAGCAGTTACCGGGGATCGGTTGAAGAAAAACTGTTTTTT
. | . | TRBJ2-3 | TRBV19 | CASSIQGSTDTQYF | TGTGCCAGTAGTATCCAGGGCTCCACAGATACGCAGTATTTT
. | TRBD2 | TRBJ2-5 | TRBV14 | CASSRPRRGVEEETQYF | TGTGCCAGCAGCCGACCCCGCCGGGGGGTCGAAGAAGAGACCCAGTACTTC
. | . | TRBJ1-1 | TRBV15 | CATSRAHRGTEAFF | TGTGCCACCAGCAGAGCCCACCGGGGGACTGAAGCTTTCTTT
. | . | TRBJ2-4 | TRBV5-6 | CASSLNELRLAKNIQYF | TGTGCCAGCAGCTTGAACGAATTGAGACTAGCCAAAAACATTCAGTACTTC
. | TRBD2 | TRBJ2-1 | TRBV29-1 | CSAGRRTSGANEQFF | TGCAGCGCAGGTCGCAGGACTAGCGGGGCCAATGAGCAGTTCTTC
many | . | TRBJ1-2 | TRBV7-2 | CASSAGDWYYGYTF | TGTGCCAGCAGCGCAGGGGATTGGTACTATGGCTACACCTTC
. | TRBD2 | TRBJ2-5 | TRBV2 | CASKLLAGGPAETQYF | TGTGCCAGCAAGTTACTAGCGGGGGGGCCGGCGGAGACCCAGTACTTC
many | . | TRBJ1-2 | TRBV5-4 | CASSSPARGVSYGYTF | TGTGCCAGCAGCTCACCAGCCAGGGGAGTCAGCTATGGCTACACCTTC
. | . | TRBJ2-6 | TRBV4-3 | CASSHRGPGANVLTF | TGCGCCAGCAGCCACCGCGGTCCCGGGGCCAACGTCCTGACTTTC
. | . | TRBJ2-1 | TRBV23-1 | CASSQEVYNEQFF | TGCGCCAGCAGTCAGGAGGTGTACAATGAGCAGTTCTTC
once | . | TRBJ2-3 | TRBV7-6 | CASSLGVGGSTDTQYF | TGTGCCAGCAGCTTAGGTGTGGGAGGTAGCACAGATACGCAGTATTTT
once | TRBD1 | TRBJ1-2 | TRBV19 | CASSTDRGIYGYTF | TGTGCCAGTAGTACGGACAGGGGGATCTATGGCTACACCTTC
. | . | TRBJ2-1 | TRBV7-8 | CASSPRWERGEQFF | TGTGCCAGCAGCCCTCGTTGGGAAAGGGGAGAGCAGTTCTTC
once | . | TRBJ2-6 | TRBV4-1 | CASSQDSITGANVLTF | TGCGCCAGCAGCCAGGACAGCATCACTGGGGCCAACGTCCTGACTTTC
. | TRBD1 | TRBJ1-5 | TRBV10-2 | CASRAESLSGGLQHF | TGCGCCAGCAGGGCCGAAAGCTTATCAGGGGGGCTCCAGCATTTT
. | . | TRBJ2-2 | TRBV5-1 | CASSPQTGNTGELFF | TGCGCCAGCAGTCCTCAAACGGGAAACACCGGGGAGCTGTTTTTT
. | TRBD1 | TRBJ1-5 | TRBV23-1 | CASSCSTTLRQGCQPQHF | TGCGCCAGCAGTTGCTCAACTACCCTTCGACAGGGGTGTCAGCCCCAGCATTTT
. | . | TRBJ2-4 | TRBV2 | CASMHSKNIQYF | TGTGCCAGCATGCACAGTAAAAACATTCAGTACTTC
. | TRBD1 | TRBJ2-7 | TRBV13 | CASSFSGTGDNEQYF | TGTGCCAGCAGCTTCTCCGGGACAGGGGACAACGAGCAGTACTTC
. | TRBD1 | TRBJ2-2 | TRBV16 | CASSQFRGQGYTGELFF | TGTGCCAGCAGCCAATTCCGGGGACAGGGGTACACCGGGGAGCTGTTTTTT
. | . | TRBJ2-7 | TRBV11-1 | CASSLAAGLVYEQYF | TGTGCCAGCAGCTTAGCTGCAGGGCTCGTCTACGAGCAGTACTTC
. | . | TRBJ1-1 | TRBV4-1 | CASSQAIVRAGATEAFF | TGCGCCAGCAGCCAAGCGATCGTCAGGGCGGGGGCGACTGAAGCTTTCTTT
. | TRBD1 | TRBJ1-2 | TRBV14 | CASSQVRGLAIGYTF | TGTGCCAGCAGCCAAGTAAGGGGGCTCGCTATTGGCTACACCTTC
once | TRBD2 | TRBJ2-2 | TRBV5-1 | CASSLAVSGGPNTGELFF | TGCGCCAGCAGCTTGGCGGTTAGCGGGGGGCCGAACACCGGGGAGCTGTTTTTT
. | TRBD2 | TRBJ2-5 | TRBV19 | CASKRRGGQETQYF | TGTGCCAGTAAACGGCGGGGGGGGCAAGAGACCCAGTACTTC
. | TRBD1 | TRBJ1-5 | TRBV7-9 | CASSPGQGDSNQPQHF | TGTGCCAGCAGCCCGGGACAGGGTGATAGCAATCAGCCCCAGCATTTT
. | . | TRBJ1-5 | TRBV5-8 | CASSPTGSNQPQHF | TGTGCCAGCAGCCCCACAGGGAGTAATCAGCCCCAGCATTTT
. | TRBD1 | TRBJ1-2 | TRBV6-5 | CASTYPGQGGGYTF | TGTGCCAGCACTTATCCAGGACAGGGCGGTGGCTACACCTTC
. | TRBD1 | TRBJ1-1 | TRBV11-2 | CASSPARGRVTEAFF | TGTGCCAGCAGCCCTGCCAGGGGGCGCGTGACTGAAGCTTTCTTT
. | TRBD1 | TRBJ1-1 | TRBV29-1 | CSGRDRVNTEAFF | TGCAGCGGTAGGGACAGGGTAAACACTGAAGCTTTCTTT
. | . | TRBJ1-5 | TRBV6-5 | CASSYSGQQGQPQHF | TGTGCCAGCAGTTACTCTGGGCAGCAAGGTCAGCCCCAGCATTTT
. | TRBD1 | TRBJ2-1 | TRBV2 | CASSDPGQEADEQFF | TGTGCCAGCAGTGATCCGGGACAGGAGGCGGATGAGCAGTTCTTC
. | . | TRBJ1-6 | TRBV30 | CAWRWPTGSPLHF | TGTGCCTGGAGATGGCCTACAGGATCACCCCTCCACTTT
. | . | TRBJ1-2 | TRBV27 | CASSLSRQGHGYTF | TGTGCCAGCAGTTTATCGAGGCAGGGCCATGGCTACACCTTC
. | . | TRBJ2-7 | TRBV29-1 | CSVGFSAGREVF | TGCAGCGTTGGTTTTTCTGCGGGACGGGAAGTATTC